This T cell receptor beta chain appears in the sequencing data of a study of cytomegalovirus exposure and HLA in healthy donors. It was with 60 Vbeta and 13 Jbeta primers that the PCR ran. Sequencing used immunoSEQ multiplex PCR; TCRdb keeps in-frame clones, though not all of them. This sample has approximately 110,000 clones, with 73% found just once. The donors (healthy individuals) were bone marrow donors. The TCR comes from a man between 40 and 49 years old in good health and CMV-seronegative. Sequences were obtained from PBMCs.

The CDR3 nucleotides read TGTGCCAGCAGCCACGGCGGGGAGGAGTTCTTC. Translating gives CASSHGGEEFF. The rearrangement uses TRBV14 and TRBJ2-1, with D possibly matching TRBD2 (6 bases). V gave up 3 bases and J gave up 14 bases, with 11 bases separating them. The CDR3 is made up of 11 amino acids. The germline CDR1 and CDR2 sequences are SGHDN and FVKESK.